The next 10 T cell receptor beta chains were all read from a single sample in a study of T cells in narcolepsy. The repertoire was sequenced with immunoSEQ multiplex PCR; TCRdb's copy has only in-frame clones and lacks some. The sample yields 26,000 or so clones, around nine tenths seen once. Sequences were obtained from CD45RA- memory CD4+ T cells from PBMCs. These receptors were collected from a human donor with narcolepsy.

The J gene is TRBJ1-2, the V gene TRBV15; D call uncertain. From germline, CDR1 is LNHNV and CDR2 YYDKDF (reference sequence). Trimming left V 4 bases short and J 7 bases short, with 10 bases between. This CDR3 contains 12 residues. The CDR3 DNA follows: TGTGCCACCAGCATGGCCGGAAGTGGCTACACCTTC. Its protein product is CATSMAGSGYTF.

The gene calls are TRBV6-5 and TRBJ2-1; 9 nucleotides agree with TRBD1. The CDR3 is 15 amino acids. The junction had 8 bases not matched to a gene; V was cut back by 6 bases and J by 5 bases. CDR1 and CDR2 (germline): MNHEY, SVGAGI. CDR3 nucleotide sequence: TGTGCCAGCAGGGGGACGGGACAGGGTCACAATGAGCAGTTCTTC. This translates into CASRGTGQGHNEQFF.

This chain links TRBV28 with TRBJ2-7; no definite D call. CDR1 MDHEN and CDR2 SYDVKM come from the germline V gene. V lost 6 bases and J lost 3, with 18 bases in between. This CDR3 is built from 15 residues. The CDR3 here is CASSPLKPTNYEQYV. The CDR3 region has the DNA TGTGCCAGCAGCCCTCTAAAACCAACTAACTACGAGCAGTACGTC.

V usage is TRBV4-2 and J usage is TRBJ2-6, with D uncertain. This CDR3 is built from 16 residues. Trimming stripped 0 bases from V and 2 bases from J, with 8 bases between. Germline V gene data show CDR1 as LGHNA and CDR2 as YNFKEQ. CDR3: CASSQDLAPGANVLTF. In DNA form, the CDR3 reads TGTGCCAGCAGCCAAGATCTCGCGCCTGGGGCCAACGTCCTGACTTTC.

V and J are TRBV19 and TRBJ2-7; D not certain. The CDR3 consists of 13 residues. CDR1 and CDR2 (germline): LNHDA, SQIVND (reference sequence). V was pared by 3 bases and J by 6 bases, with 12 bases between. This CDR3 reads CASSIGRMGEQYF. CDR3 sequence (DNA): TGTGCCAGTAGTATCGGCAGGATGGGCGAGCAGTACTTC.

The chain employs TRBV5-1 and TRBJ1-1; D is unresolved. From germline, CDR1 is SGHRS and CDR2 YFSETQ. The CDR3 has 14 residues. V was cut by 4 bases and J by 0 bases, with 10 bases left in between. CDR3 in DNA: TGCGCCAGCAGCCCCGGGAACATGAACACTGAAGCTTTCTTT. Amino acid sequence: CASSPGNMNTEAFF. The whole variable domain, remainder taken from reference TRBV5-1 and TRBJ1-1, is KAGVTQTPRYLIKTRGQQVTLSCSPISGHRSVSWYQQTPGQGLQFLFEYFSETQRNKGNFPGRFSGRQFSNSRSEMNVSTLELGDSALYLCASSPGNMNTEAFFGQGTRLTVV.

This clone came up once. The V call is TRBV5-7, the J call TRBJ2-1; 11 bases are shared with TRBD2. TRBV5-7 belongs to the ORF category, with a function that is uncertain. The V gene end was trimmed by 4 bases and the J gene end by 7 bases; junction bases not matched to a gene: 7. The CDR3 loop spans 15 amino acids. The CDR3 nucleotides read TGTGCCAGCAGCGTACTAGCGGGGGCTCCAAATGAGCAGTTCTTC. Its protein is CASSVLAGAPNEQFF.

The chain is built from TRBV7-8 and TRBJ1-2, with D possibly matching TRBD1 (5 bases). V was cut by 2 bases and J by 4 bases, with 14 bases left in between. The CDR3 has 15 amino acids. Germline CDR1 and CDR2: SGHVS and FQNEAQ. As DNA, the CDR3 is TGTGCCAGCAGCTTAAGAAACCCGGACACCTATGGCTACACCTTC. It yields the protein CASSLRNPDTYGYTF. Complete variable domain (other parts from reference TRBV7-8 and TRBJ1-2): GAGVSQSPRYKVAKRGQDVALRCDPISGHVSLFWYQQALGQGPEFLTYFQNEAQLDKSGLPSDRFFAERPEGSVSTLKIQRTQQEDSAVYLCASSLRNPDTYGYTFGSGTRLTVV.

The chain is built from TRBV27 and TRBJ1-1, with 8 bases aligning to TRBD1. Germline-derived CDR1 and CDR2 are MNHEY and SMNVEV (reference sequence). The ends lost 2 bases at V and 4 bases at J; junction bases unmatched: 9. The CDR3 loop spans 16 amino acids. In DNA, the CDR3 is TGTGCCAGCAGTTTACTGTCAGGGGGCGCAAGCACTGAAGCTTTCTTT. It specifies CASSLLSGGASTEAFF.

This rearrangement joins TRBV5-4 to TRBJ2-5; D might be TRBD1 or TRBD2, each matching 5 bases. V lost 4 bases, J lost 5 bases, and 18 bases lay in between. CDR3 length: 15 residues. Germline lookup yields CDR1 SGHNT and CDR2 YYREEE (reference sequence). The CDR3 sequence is CASSMKRDAAETQYF. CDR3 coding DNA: TGTGCCAGCAGCATGAAACGGGACGCGGCGGAGACCCAGTACTTC.